The 27 T cell receptor beta chains below all came from one sample that was sequenced in a study of blood T cell repertoires in COVID-19. Sequencing was performed with immunoSEQ multiplex PCR; in TCRdb, only in-frame clones are kept and a portion is missing. There are around 290,000 clones in the sample; approximately 86% occur only once, and approximately 1% lies in the top ten. Source material: PBMCs or T cells enriched from blood (not recorded which). Receptor source: a woman in her twenties or thirties who had recovered from COVID-19.

This chain joins TRBV3-1 (or the pseudogene TRBV3-2) and TRBJ2-5, with D maybe TRBD1 (6 bases). V was clipped by 1 base and J by 5 bases, with 14 bases between them. The CDR3 is made up of 15 amino acids. The germline CDR1 and CDR2 sequences are LGHDT and YNNKEL (reference sequence). The CDR3 region has the DNA TGTGCCAGCAGCCAAGGGACAGCCCCCGGGGAGACCCAGTACTTC. It codes for CASSQGTAPGETQYF.

The chain carries TRBV14 and TRBJ2-2; 7 nucleotides match TRBD2. This CDR3 is built from 16 residues. The germline gives CDR1 SGHDN, CDR2 FVKESK. The trim removed 0 bases at V and 4 bases at J, leaving 5 bases unmatched. In DNA, the CDR3 is TGTGCCAGCAGCCAAGATAGACTAGCCTCCACCGGGGAGCTGTTTTTT. Protein product: CASSQDRLASTGELFF.

As concerns this clone: Other nucleotide sequences in the sample specify the same CDR3. The chain recombines TRBV7-3 with TRBJ2-3; a possible D gene is TRBD2 (5 bases). Trimming shortened V by 8 bases and J by 2 bases, and 11 bases separated the two germline ends. Looked up from germline, CDR1 is SGHTA and CDR2 is FQGTGA. This CDR3 is 13 amino acids long. The CDR3 bases are TGTGCCAGCTCCCGGGATAACACAGATACGCAGTATTTT. This encodes CASSRDNTDTQYF.

This clone was counted only a few times. V usage is TRBV6-2 or TRBV6-3 and J usage is TRBJ1-5; no clear D gene. Germline CDR1 MNHEY, CDR2 SVGEGT. V dropped 2 bases and J dropped 5 bases, with 13 bases sitting between them. This CDR3 is 15 amino acids long. This CDR3 is CASSYRSGYDQPQHF. The CDR3 DNA follows: TGTGCCAGCAGTTACCGGTCGGGGTACGATCAGCCCCAGCATTTT.

The V and J genes are TRBV29-1 and TRBJ1-1, with 9 bases lining up with TRBD1. This CDR3 region has 12 residues. Germline V gene lookup returns CDR1 SQVTM and CDR2 ANQGSEA. CDR3 nucleotides: TGCAGTACAGGGGGCGGTAACACTGAAGCTTTCTTT. This gives the protein CSTGGGNTEAFF. Together with reference TRBV29-1 and TRBJ1-1, the CDR3 gives the full variable domain: SAVISQKPSRDICQRGTSLTIQCQVDSQVTMMFWYRQQPGQSLTLIATANQGSEATYESGFVIDKFPISRPNLTFSTLTVSNMSPEDSSIYLCSTGGGNTEAFFGQGTRLTVV.

This sequence joins TRBV6-2 or TRBV6-3 and TRBJ2-5, with a weak D call TRBD2 (6 bases). Germline V gives CDR1 MNHEY, CDR2 SVGEGT. The CDR3 loop spans 15 amino acids. Between the trimmed V and J ends, which lost 5 bases and 1 base, there was a span of 14 bases. The CDR3 is CASSRPLAFQETQYF. As DNA, the CDR3 is TGTGCCAGCAGTAGACCCCTAGCGTTCCAAGAGACCCAGTACTTC.

This clone was seen just once. V gene TRBV6-1 combines with J gene TRBJ1-5; D possibly corresponds to TRBD1 (6 bases). From germline, CDR1 is MNHNS and CDR2 SASEGT. Trimming shortened V by 0 bases and J by 1 base, and 13 bases separated the two germline ends. The length of the CDR3 is 17 residues. CDR3 region: CASSEAVGAESNQPQHF. The DNA of the CDR3 is TGTGCCAGCAGTGAAGCGGTGGGGGCAGAGAGCAATCAGCCCCAGCATTTT.

The CDR3 region is CASSAWDRIYYEQYF. The CDR3 DNA is TGTGCCAGCAGTGCCTGGGACAGGATATACTACGAGCAGTACTTC. This chain joins TRBV28 and TRBJ2-7, with 8 bases that match TRBD1. The trim removed 5 bases at V and 3 bases at J, leaving 9 bases unmatched. Per germline, CDR1 MDHEN and CDR2 SYDVKM. This CDR3 contains 15 residues. Looking up the rest from reference TRBV28 and TRBJ2-7 gives the full variable domain: DVKVTQSSRYLVKRTGEKVFLECVQDMDHENMFWYRQDPGLGLRLIYFSYDVKMKEKGDIPEGYSVSREKKERFSLILESASTNQTSMYLCASSAWDRIYYEQYFGPGTRLTVT.

This chain uses TRBV28 with TRBJ2-7, with D unclear. This CDR3 spans 12 amino acids. Per germline, CDR1 MDHEN and CDR2 SYDVKM. V lost 2 bases and J lost 4, with 6 bases in between. The CDR3 DNA reads TGTGCCAGCAGTTTAGAGCCGTACGAGCAGTACTTC. This codes for CASSLEPYEQYF.

The chain is built from TRBV27 and TRBJ2-3; 7 bases match TRBD2. The CDR3 is made up of 15 amino acids. Trimming cost V 5 bases and J 1 base; bases outside gene matches: 6. CDR1 MNHEY and CDR2 SMNVEV come from the germline V gene (reference sequence). CDR3 protein: CASSTGTIGTDTQYF. Written as DNA, the CDR3 is TGTGCCAGCAGTACCGGGACTATCGGCACAGATACGCAGTATTTT.

V is TRBV5-6 and J is TRBJ2-7, with TRBD1 identical over 9 bases. The CDR3 spans 15 residues. Germline loops: CDR1 SGHDT, CDR2 YYEEEE. Germline trimming cut 4 bases from V and 4 bases from J; bases unmatched to any gene: 9. CDR3 sequence: CASSRSPGQGYEQYF. The CDR3 bases are TGTGCCAGCAGCCGTAGTCCGGGACAGGGTTACGAGCAGTACTTC.

This clone came up once. The chain has TRBV7-2 and TRBJ2-1, with TRBD1 identical over 7 bases. The CDR3 spans 15 residues. CDR1 is SGHTA and CDR2 is FQGNSA in the germline V gene. Germline trimming cut 6 bases from V and 0 bases from J; bases unmatched to any gene: 5. This chain's CDR3 is CASSPQGSSYNEQFF. The CDR3 region has the DNA TGTGCCAGCAGTCCACAGGGGAGCTCCTACAATGAGCAGTTCTTC.

The chain joins TRBV12-5 to TRBJ2-1; 7 bases are shared with TRBD2. Germline V CDR1 and CDR2: LGHNT, FRNRAP. V lost 4 bases, J lost 5 bases, and 2 bases stayed unmatched. This CDR3 contains 13 residues. Here the CDR3 reads CASGWDYNNEQFF. CDR3 nucleotides: TGTGCTAGTGGTTGGGACTACAACAATGAGCAGTTCTTC.

This clone was found once. The CDR3 nucleotides read TGTGCCAGTAGCGTGTCCTCCTTACAGGGGGCGAATACGAAATACAACACTGAAGCTTTCTTT. Its protein product is CASSVSSLQGANTKYNTEAFF. This chain links TRBV19 with TRBJ1-1; 9 nucleotides align to TRBD1. The CDR3 is 21 residues long. J gave up 2 bases and V 6 bases, and 25 bases lay outside the gene matches. Germline CDR1 reads LNHDA; CDR2 reads SQIVND (reference sequence).

The chain is built from TRBV6-5 and TRBJ2-3; 7 bases agree with TRBD2. Germline values: CDR1 MNHEY, CDR2 SVGAGI. CDR3 length equals 16 residues. The V and J ends lost 4 bases and 0 bases, in that order; junction bases with no gene match: 7. CDR3 in amino acids: CASSFTSDKSTDTQYF. The CDR3 nucleotides read TGTGCCAGCAGTTTCACTAGCGATAAGAGCACAGATACGCAGTATTTT.

The chain joins TRBV27 to TRBJ1-5; TRBD1 is a possible D gene (6 bases). The CDR3 covers 15 residues. Trimming took 8 bases from V and 0 from J, leaving 14 bases between them. The germline gives CDR1 MNHEY, CDR2 SMNVEV (reference sequence). The CDR3 region is CASAFNRDSNQPQHF. The DNA of the CDR3 is TGTGCCAGCGCTTTCAACAGGGATAGCAATCAGCCCCAGCATTTT.

The chain is built from TRBV28 and TRBJ2-3; TRBD2 aligns across 13 bases. CDR1 is MDHEN and CDR2 is SYDVKM in the germline V gene. Germline trimming cut 4 bases from V and 4 bases from J; bases unmatched to any gene: 14. The CDR3 has 19 amino acids. The CDR3 coding sequence is TGTGCCAGCAGTTCACGACCGGGACTAGCGGGGCCTCGACCAGATACGCAGTATTTT. Translation gives CASSSRPGLAGPRPDTQYF.

This chain connects TRBV10-3 to TRBJ1-3, with 7 nucleotides matching TRBD1. CDR1 is ENHRY and CDR2 is SYGVKD in the germline V gene. The CDR3 totals 12 residues. Trimming cost V 8 bases and J 4 bases; bases outside gene matches: 2. CDR3 bases: TGTGCCATCCAGGGGGAAGGAAACACCATATATTTT. Translating it yields CAIQGEGNTIYF.

V and J are TRBV7-9 and TRBJ1-3; tentative D call: TRBD1 (6 bases). Trimming stripped 5 bases from V and 2 bases from J, with 13 bases between. Germline values: CDR1 SEHNR, CDR2 FQNEAQ (reference sequence). The CDR3 runs 15 residues. The CDR3 region has the DNA TGTGCCAGCAGCCCAGGGGCTGTGGCTGGAAACACCATATATTTT. Amino acids: CASSPGAVAGNTIYF.

This chain joins TRBV9 and TRBJ2-6, with a weak D call TRBD1 (6 bases). Trimming stripped 3 bases from V and 1 base from J, with 14 bases between. Germline V gene data show CDR1 as SGDLS and CDR2 as YYNGEE. The CDR3 runs 17 residues. In nucleotides, the CDR3 is TGTGCCAGCAGCGACCCGGGACATCGATCTGGGGCCAACGTCCTGACTTTC. Protein sequence: CASSDPGHRSGANVLTF.

This CDR3 reads CASFRGGTGGSTEAFF. In DNA form, the CDR3 reads TGTGCCAGCTTCAGGGGGGGAACAGGGGGGAGCACTGAAGCTTTCTTT. This rearrangement joins TRBV5-4 to TRBJ1-1, with 8 bases that match TRBD1. The V segment lost 7 bases and the J segment 4 bases; nucleotides outside the gene matches: 15. CDR1 SGHNT and CDR2 YYREEE come from the germline V gene (reference sequence). This CDR3 contains 16 residues.

V usage is TRBV5-5 and J usage is TRBJ1-4; 9 nucleotides agree with TRBD1. Unmatched junction bases numbered 9, after V lost 3 bases and J lost 0 bases. Looked up from germline, CDR1 is SGHKS and CDR2 is YYEKEE (reference sequence). The CDR3 contains 18 residues. The CDR3 DNA reads TGTGCCAGCAGCTGGGGGGACAGGGTACTACCAACTAATGAAAAACTGTTTTTT. Its translation: CASSWGDRVLPTNEKLFF.

V and J are TRBV5-6 and TRBJ2-3; tentative D call: TRBD1 (5 bases). CDR3 length equals 15 residues. The germline gives CDR1 SGHDT, CDR2 YYEEEE. V lost 4 bases, J lost 4 bases, and 16 bases lay in between. The DNA of the CDR3 is TGTGCCAGCAGCCCCGTTAACAGGCAGGCAGATACGCAGTATTTT. It is translated as CASSPVNRQADTQYF.

The V gene is TRBV27, the J gene TRBJ1-4, with 9 bases fitting TRBD1. Germline V gene lookup returns CDR1 MNHEY and CDR2 SMNVEV (reference sequence). This CDR3 comprises 19 residues. Trimming at V came to 3 bases and at J to 7 bases, leaving 18 bases not matched to a gene. CDR3 residues: CASSFGGAQGAVPGEKLFF. The CDR3 DNA sequence: TGTGCCAGCAGTTTTGGTGGGGCACAGGGGGCGGTTCCGGGTGAAAAACTGTTTTTT.

This rearrangement joins TRBV5-1 to TRBJ2-5; 15 bases fit TRBD2. CDR1 is SGHRS and CDR2 is YFSETQ in the germline V gene. The length of the CDR3 is 18 residues. With 1 base clipped from V and 4 bases from J, the junction kept 8 bases outside the gene matches. The CDR3 loop is CASSLNSGTSGRRETQYF. The CDR3 bases are TGCGCCAGCAGCTTGAACTCCGGGACTAGCGGGAGGAGAGAGACCCAGTACTTC.

This clone appeared once. The rearrangement uses TRBV4-1 and TRBJ2-1; 7 nucleotides match TRBD2. The J segment lost 2 bases and the V segment lost 5 bases, leaving 6 bases of the junction unmatched. Germline lookup yields CDR1 MGHRA and CDR2 YSYEKL. The CDR3 has 15 residues. The CDR3 coding sequence is TGCGCCAGCAGCGGCCCAAGCGGGACCTACAATGAGCAGTTCTTC. Residues: CASSGPSGTYNEQFF.

The CDR3, as DNA: TGTGCCAGCAGCTCCGGGGACAGAGGGGCCAACGTCCTGACTTTC. This translates into CASSSGDRGANVLTF. The genes are TRBV11-3 and TRBJ2-6; 7 nucleotides agree with TRBD1. The germline CDR1 and CDR2 sequences are SGHNT and YENEEA. This CDR3 contains 15 residues. The J segment lost 4 bases and the V segment lost 4 bases, leaving 4 bases of the junction unmatched.